The 27 T cell receptor beta chains in this list originate from one sample, sequenced in a study of cytomegalovirus exposure and HLA in healthy donors. Primers for the PCR totalled 60 Vbeta and 13 Jbeta. Method: immunoSEQ multiplex PCR; TCRdb's copy keeps in-frame clones and lacks some. The sample's table shows approximately 120,000 clones. Sequenced input: PBMCs. The receptors were sampled from a man younger than 30 in good health and CMV-seronegative.

The chain joins TRBV6-5 to TRBJ1-5; D is uncertain. The CDR3 sequence is 13 residues long. Germline V gene sequence: CDR1 MNHEY, CDR2 SVGAGI. Trimming shortened V by 6 bases and J by 6 bases, and 12 bases separated the two germline ends. The CDR3 region has the DNA TGTGCCAGCAGGAGACACGGTAGTCAGCCCCAGCATTTT. This translates into CASRRHGSQPQHF.

The chain couples TRBV4-1 to TRBJ2-7; D not resolved. The V and J ends lost 1 base and 7 bases respectively, with 11 bases between them. The CDR3 runs to 13 residues. Germline CDR1 is MGHRA and CDR2 is YSYEKL. The CDR3 loop reads CASSQGARLEQYF. For the CDR3, the DNA is TGCGCCAGCAGCCAAGGAGCTCGCTTGGAGCAGTACTTC.

The V call is TRBV5-3, the J call TRBJ2-1; 7 bases map to TRBD2. TRBV5-3 is treated as an ORF (open reading frame) with a function not yet certain. J was trimmed by 3 bases and V by 7 bases; bases with no gene match: 4. This CDR3 has 13 residues. The CDR3 DNA follows: TGTGCCAGAGGCCGGGACTACTACAATGAGCAGTTCTTC. It codes for CARGRDYYNEQFF.

J is TRBJ2-7 and V is TRBV6-1; a weak D match, TRBD2 (6 bases). Trimming shortened V by 2 bases and J by 6 bases, and 20 bases separated the two germline ends. This CDR3 comprises 16 residues. CDR1 and CDR2 (germline): MNHNS, SASEGT. CDR3 protein: CASSELVRTGDPEQYF. The CDR3 DNA is TGTGCCAGCAGTGAATTGGTGAGAACGGGGGACCCCGAGCAGTACTTC.

The V call is TRBV7-9, the J call TRBJ1-6; D possibly corresponds to TRBD1 (6 bases). Germline CDR1 is SEHNR and CDR2 is FQNEAQ (reference sequence). This CDR3 spans 14 amino acids. V lost 5 bases and J lost 11, with 16 bases in between. CDR3 sequence (DNA): TGTGCCAGCAGCACACAGGGTTGGCGGGCACCCCTCCACTTT. It encodes CASSTQGWRAPLHF.

This chain uses TRBV28 with TRBJ2-7, with 11 positions matching TRBD1. CDR1 MDHEN and CDR2 SYDVKM come from the germline V gene. The CDR3 contains 15 residues. J gave up 4 bases and V 6 bases, and 8 bases lay outside the gene matches. CDR3 sequence (DNA): TGTGCCAGCAGCTCTCGGACAGGGGGCATGTACGAGCAGTACTTC. Encoded protein: CASSSRTGGMYEQYF.

The chain recombines TRBV6-1 with TRBJ2-7; tentative D call: TRBD1 (5 bases). The CDR3 is made up of 15 amino acids. The V end was cut by 4 bases, the J end by 0 bases, with 13 bases between. Germline V gives CDR1 MNHNS, CDR2 SASEGT. The chain's CDR3 is CASSVSGKDSYEQYF. For the CDR3, the DNA is TGTGCCAGCAGTGTATCAGGGAAGGACTCCTACGAGCAGTACTTC.

The chain uses TRBV5-1 and TRBJ1-2; TRBD1 might be the D (6 bases). The CDR3 has 15 residues. The ends were cut back, 4 bases at V and 4 bases at J, with 17 bases in the middle. Germline CDR1 SGHRS, CDR2 YFSETQ. The CDR3 reads CASSLYRQDTYGYTF. DNA of the CDR3: TGCGCCAGCAGCCTTTATAGACAGGATACCTATGGCTACACCTTC.

The J gene is TRBJ2-7, the V gene TRBV28; 8 bases fit TRBD1. V was clipped by 8 bases and J by 1 base; unmatched bases: 7. The CDR3 spans 14 residues. Germline CDR1 MDHEN, CDR2 SYDVKM. In nucleotides, the CDR3 is TGTGCCAGCCACGGTACAGGGGGTTCCTACGAGCAGTACTTC. Translated: CASHGTGGSYEQYF.

The chain couples TRBV2 to TRBJ1-6; D remains unclear. This CDR3 is 13 amino acids long. Trimming cost V 4 bases and J 7 bases, with 8 bases left between them. CDR1 is SNHLY and CDR2 is FYNNEI in the germline V gene. The chain's CDR3 is CASSGAANSPLHF. In DNA, the CDR3 is TGTGCCAGCAGTGGTGCGGCAAATTCACCCCTCCACTTT.

The gene calls are TRBV7-2 and TRBJ2-1, with TRBD2 as a possible D gene (5 bases). The CDR3 is 15 amino acids. V was cut by 1 base and J by 6 bases, with 13 bases left in between. The germline CDR1 and CDR2 sequences are SGHTA and FQGNSA. This chain's CDR3 is CASSLGLAQVNEQFF. In DNA, the CDR3 is TGTGCCAGCAGCTTAGGTTTAGCGCAGGTCAATGAGCAGTTCTTC.

Remarks on this clone: The germline gene is not matched at one end of the junction; a read error may be the cause. The sample carries other DNA sequences with the same CDR3. CDR3 sequence (DNA): TGCGCCAGCAGCCTCCCACCGGGACACGATTCGCCCCTCCACTTT. This encodes CASSLPPGHDSPLHF. The chain recombines TRBV4-1 with TRBJ1-6; possibly TRBD1 for D (6 bases). The CDR3 consists of 15 residues. Looked up from germline, CDR1 is MGHRA and CDR2 is YSYEKL.

The rearrangement links TRBV19 to TRBJ1-3, with D possibly being TRBD1 (5 bases). Germline CDR1 LNHDA, CDR2 SQIVND (reference sequence). The V gene lost 4 bases and the J gene lost 0 bases, with 13 bases spanning the gap. CDR3 length: 16 amino acids. CDR3 loop: CASSTGLLLSGNTIYF. The CDR3, as DNA: TGTGCCAGTAGTACGGGACTCTTGCTCTCTGGAAACACCATATATTTT.

V and J are TRBV28 and TRBJ2-7; 10 bases map to TRBD2. In germline, CDR1 is MDHEN, CDR2 SYDVKM. The CDR3 has 16 amino acids. The ends lost 4 bases at V and 6 bases at J; junction bases unmatched: 12. The CDR3 DNA sequence: TGTGCCAGCAGTTCACCTAGCGGGAGCGGGATCAGCGAGCAGTACTTC. Amino acid sequence: CASSSPSGSGISEQYF.

The chain couples TRBV7-2 to TRBJ1-5; 7 nucleotides line up with TRBD1. This CDR3 comprises 15 residues. Germline loops: CDR1 SGHTA, CDR2 FQGNSA. Unmatched junction bases numbered 7, after V lost 4 bases and J lost 4 bases. CDR3 DNA: TGTGCCAGCAGCTCCGGACTACAGGGGAATCAGCCCCAGCATTTT. Protein product: CASSSGLQGNQPQHF.

The rearrangement joins TRBV5-6 to TRBJ2-5; D is unresolved. The CDR3 is 13 residues long. CDR1 and CDR2 from the germline V gene are SGHDT and YYEEEE. Trimming took off 6 bases at V and 1 base at J, with 10 bases between the two ends. CDR3 in amino acids: CASTLGSQETQYF. In nucleotides, the CDR3 is TGTGCCAGCACCCTTGGCTCCCAAGAGACCCAGTACTTC.

The chain couples TRBV6-5 to TRBJ2-3; no reliable D call. The CDR3 is 13 residues long. V was trimmed by 4 bases and J by 0 bases, leaving 5 bases between them. CDR1 and CDR2 from the germline V gene are MNHEY and SVGAGI. The CDR3 region has the DNA TGTGCCAGCAGTTCGACTAGCACAGATACGCAGTATTTT. Translating gives CASSSTSTDTQYF.

The rearrangement uses TRBV2 and TRBJ1-1; 7 nucleotides line up with TRBD1. The J segment lost 3 bases and the V segment lost 6 bases, leaving 7 bases of the junction unmatched. Germline-derived CDR1 and CDR2 are SNHLY and FYNNEI. This CDR3 contains 14 residues. This CDR3 is CASRRDREYTEAFF. Written as DNA, the CDR3 is TGTGCCAGCAGGAGAGACAGGGAGTACACTGAAGCTTTCTTT.

This rearrangement joins TRBV4-1 to TRBJ1-6; weak D call: TRBD1 (6 bases). Germline CDR1 and CDR2: MGHRA and YSYEKL. With 0 bases removed from V and 7 bases from J, the gap between germline ends came to 13 bases. CDR3 length equals 16 residues. CDR3 amino acids: CASSQEIQGLNSPLHF. The CDR3 nucleotides are TGCGCCAGCAGCCAAGAAATACAGGGCCTGAATTCACCCCTCCACTTT.

V gene TRBV7-9 combines with J gene TRBJ1-1, with 7 positions matching TRBD1. The CDR3 has 13 amino acids. CDR1 and CDR2 from the germline V gene are SEHNR and FQNEAQ (reference sequence). The CDR3 sequence is CAKKVQGDTEAFF. DNA for the CDR3: TGTGCAAAAAAAGTGCAGGGGGACACTGAAGCTTTCTTT.

This rearrangement joins TRBV4-1 to TRBJ1-2; TRBD1 agrees at 10 bases. The germline gives CDR1 MGHRA, CDR2 YSYEKL. The CDR3 totals 15 residues. J lost 7 bases, V lost 7 bases, and 12 bases had no gene match. The CDR3 region has the DNA TGCGCCAGCACAAAAGAAGGGACAGGGGCGGCTGGCTACACCTTC. This translates into CASTKEGTGAAGYTF.

The chain couples TRBV15 to TRBJ1-3; D may be TRBD1 (6 bases). CDR3 size: 16 residues. V was shortened by 3 bases and J by 6 bases, with 18 bases between the two germline ends. CDR1 and CDR2 (germline): LNHNV, YYDKDF (reference sequence). CDR3 in amino acids: CATSRRFGQRENTIYF. CDR3 nucleotides: TGTGCCACCAGCAGGCGCTTCGGACAGAGAGAAAACACCATATATTTT.

The rearrangement joins TRBV7-6 to TRBJ2-7; TRBD2 is a possible D gene (6 bases). V gave up 5 bases and J gave up 6 bases, with 17 bases separating them. From germline, CDR1 is SGHVS and CDR2 FNYEAQ. The CDR3 loop spans 14 amino acids. The CDR3 loop reads CASSPQGGGREQYF. The CDR3 DNA follows: TGTGCCAGCAGCCCCCAGGGAGGAGGGCGCGAGCAGTACTTC.

V and J are TRBV19 and TRBJ1-2; 8 positions match TRBD1. The V and J ends lost 8 bases and 5 bases, in that order; junction bases with no gene match: 10. This CDR3 has 14 residues. Germline CDR1 and CDR2: LNHDA and SQIVND (reference sequence). CDR3 residues: CASGRQGRSYGYTF. For the CDR3, the DNA is TGTGCCAGTGGTAGACAGGGGCGGTCGTATGGCTACACCTTC. Combining the CDR3 with reference TRBV19 and TRBJ1-2 gives the whole variable domain DGGITQSPKYLFRKEGQNVTLSCEQNLNHDAMYWYRQDPGQGLRLIYYSQIVNDFQKGDIAEGYSVSREKKESFPLTVTSAQKNPTAFYLCASGRQGRSYGYTFGSGTRLTVV.

The chain couples TRBV5-1 to TRBJ2-1, with TRBD2 as a possible D gene (7 bases). This CDR3 spans 16 amino acids. V was clipped by 3 bases and J by 9 bases, with 22 bases between them. CDR1 and CDR2 from the germline V gene are SGHRS and YFSETQ. DNA of the CDR3: TGCGCCAGCAGCTCTGAGGTCGGGGGGCTACTGCGTGAGCAGTTCTTC. This translates into CASSSEVGGLLREQFF.

J is TRBJ2-5 and V is TRBV2, with 9 bases fitting TRBD2. Germline CDR1 reads SNHLY; CDR2 reads FYNNEI. Trimming removed 3 bases from V and 5 bases from J; junction bases left unmatched: 7. The CDR3 covers 15 residues. The CDR3 sequence is CASSEVRGGWETQYF. CDR3 DNA: TGTGCCAGCAGTGAGGTGCGGGGGGGCTGGGAGACCCAGTACTTC.

The genes are TRBV30 and TRBJ1-4; no clear D gene. The CDR3 is 13 residues long. CDR1 and CDR2 (germline): GTSNPN, SVGIG (reference sequence). V lost 4 bases and J lost 5, with 11 bases in between. CDR3 protein: CAWNVRENEKLFF. The CDR3 bases are TGTGCCTGGAACGTAAGAGAAAATGAAAAACTGTTTTTT.